This T cell receptor beta chain was identified during a study of CD8 T cells in ankylosing spondylitis. The CDR3 is made up of 13 amino acids. Trimming took 0 bases from V and 7 from J, leaving 8 bases between them. In germline, CDR1 is SGHRS, CDR2 YFSETQ. In this sample, this clonotype turned up many times. Its matching antigen is unknown. Study results and limitations: With a CD8+ phenotype, disease-linked clones were relatively rare in peripheral blood.

TCRdb reprocessed the 5' RACE reads via MiXCR and lists one record per CDR3 protein. In the table there are hundreds of thousands of distinct CDR3 sequences, 20% of which are singletons. Sample: blood, either unsorted or a sorted T cell fraction (not recorded which). V gene TRBV5-1 combines with J gene TRBJ1-5, with D perhaps matching TRBD1 (6 bases). This TCR came from a male donor with ankylosing spondylitis or in good health (not recorded which). CDR3 sequence (DNA): TGCGCCAGCAGCTTGGATGGGGGCCAGCCCCAGCATTTT. This sequence encodes CASSLDGGQPQHF. The entire variable domain, with the rest obtained from reference TRBV5-1 and TRBJ1-5, is as follows: KAGVTQTPRYLIKTRGQQVTLSCSPISGHRSVSWYQQTPGQGLQFLFEYFSETQRNKGNFPGRFSGRQFSNSRSEMNVSTLELGDSALYLCASSLDGGQPQHFGDGTRLSIL.